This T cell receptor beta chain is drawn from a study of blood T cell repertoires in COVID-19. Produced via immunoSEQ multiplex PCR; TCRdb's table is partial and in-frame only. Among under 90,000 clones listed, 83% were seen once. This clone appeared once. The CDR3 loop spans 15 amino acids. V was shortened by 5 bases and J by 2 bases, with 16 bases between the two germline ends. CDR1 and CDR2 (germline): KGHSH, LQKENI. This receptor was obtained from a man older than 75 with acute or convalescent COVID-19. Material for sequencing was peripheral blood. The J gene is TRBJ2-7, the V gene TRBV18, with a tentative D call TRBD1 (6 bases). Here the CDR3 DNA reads TGTGCCAGCTCAAGGACATCCGGGACAACCTACGAGCAGTACTTC. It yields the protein CASSRTSGTTYEQYF.